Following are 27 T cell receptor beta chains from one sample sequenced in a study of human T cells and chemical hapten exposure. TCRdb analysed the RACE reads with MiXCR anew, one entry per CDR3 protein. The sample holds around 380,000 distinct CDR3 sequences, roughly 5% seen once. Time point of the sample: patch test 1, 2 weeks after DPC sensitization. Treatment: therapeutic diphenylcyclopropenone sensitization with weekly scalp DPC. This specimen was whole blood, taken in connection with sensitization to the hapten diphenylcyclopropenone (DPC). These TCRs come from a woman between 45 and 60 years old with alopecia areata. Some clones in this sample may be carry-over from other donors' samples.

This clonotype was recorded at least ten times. The CDR3 spells CASSRDGRSPFYEQYF. The DNA of the CDR3 is TGTGCCAGCAGCCGGGACGGAAGAAGCCCTTTCTACGAGCAGTACTTC. The rearrangement links TRBV5-5 to TRBJ2-7; D is perhaps TRBD1 or TRBD2 (5 bases each). The V gene's germline CDR1 is SGHKS and CDR2 YYEKEE (reference sequence). V was pared by 4 bases and J by 3 bases, with 20 bases between. The CDR3 length is 16 residues.

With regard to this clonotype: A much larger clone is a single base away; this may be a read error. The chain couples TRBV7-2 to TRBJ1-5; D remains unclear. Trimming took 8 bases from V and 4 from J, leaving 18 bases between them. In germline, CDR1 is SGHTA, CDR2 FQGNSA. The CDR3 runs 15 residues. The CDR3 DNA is TGTGCCAGCTGCCCACCCGGAAGAGGGAATCAGCCCCAGCATTTT. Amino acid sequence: CASCPPGRGNQPQHF.

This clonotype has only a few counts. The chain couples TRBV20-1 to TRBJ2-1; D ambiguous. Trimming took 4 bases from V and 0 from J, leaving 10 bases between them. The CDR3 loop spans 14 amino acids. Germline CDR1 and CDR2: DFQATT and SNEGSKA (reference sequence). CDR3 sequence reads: CSAKRLSSYNEQFF. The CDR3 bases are TGCAGTGCTAAACGACTCAGCTCCTACAATGAGCAGTTCTTC.

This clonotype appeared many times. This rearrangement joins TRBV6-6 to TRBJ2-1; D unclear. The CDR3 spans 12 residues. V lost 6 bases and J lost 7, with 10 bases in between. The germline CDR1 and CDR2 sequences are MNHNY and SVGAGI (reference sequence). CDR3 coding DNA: TGTGCCAGCAGCCCCCTCCCAAATGAGCAGTTCTTC. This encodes CASSPLPNEQFF.

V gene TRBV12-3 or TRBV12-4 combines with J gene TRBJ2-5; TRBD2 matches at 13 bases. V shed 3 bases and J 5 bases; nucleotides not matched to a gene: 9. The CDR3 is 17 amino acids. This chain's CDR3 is CASSFGLAGVMRETQYF. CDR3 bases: TGTGCCAGCAGTTTCGGACTAGCGGGAGTCATGCGGGAGACCCAGTACTTC.

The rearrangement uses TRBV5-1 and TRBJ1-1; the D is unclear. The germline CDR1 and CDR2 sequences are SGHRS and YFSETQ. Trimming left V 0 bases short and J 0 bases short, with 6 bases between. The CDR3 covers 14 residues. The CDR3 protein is CASSLALLNTEAFF. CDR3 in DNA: TGCGCCAGCAGCTTGGCCCTCCTGAACACTGAAGCTTTCTTT. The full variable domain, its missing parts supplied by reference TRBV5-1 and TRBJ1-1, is KAGVTQTPRYLIKTRGQQVTLSCSPISGHRSVSWYQQTPGQGLQFLFEYFSETQRNKGNFPGRFSGRQFSNSRSEMNVSTLELGDSALYLCASSLALLNTEAFFGQGTRLTVV.

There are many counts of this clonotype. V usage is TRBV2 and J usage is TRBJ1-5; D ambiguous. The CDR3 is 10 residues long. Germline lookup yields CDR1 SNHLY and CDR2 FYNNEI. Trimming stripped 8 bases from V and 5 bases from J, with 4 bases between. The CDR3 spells CASGYQPQHF. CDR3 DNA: TGTGCCAGCGGGTATCAGCCCCAGCATTTT.

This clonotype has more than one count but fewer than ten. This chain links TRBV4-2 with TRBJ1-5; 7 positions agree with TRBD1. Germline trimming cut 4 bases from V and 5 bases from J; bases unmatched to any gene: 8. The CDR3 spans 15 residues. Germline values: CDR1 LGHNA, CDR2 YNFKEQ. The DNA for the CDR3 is TGTGCCAGCAGCCCAGACAGGGATTTCGATCAGCCCCAGCATTTT. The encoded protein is CASSPDRDFDQPQHF.

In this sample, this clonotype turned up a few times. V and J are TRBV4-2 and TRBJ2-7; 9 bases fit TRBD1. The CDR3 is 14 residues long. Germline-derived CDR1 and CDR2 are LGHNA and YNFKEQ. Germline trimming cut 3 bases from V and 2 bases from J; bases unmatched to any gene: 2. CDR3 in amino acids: CASSHRQGAYEQYF. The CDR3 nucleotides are TGTGCCAGCAGCCACCGACAGGGGGCCTACGAGCAGTACTTC.

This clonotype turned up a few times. CDR3 protein: CASSYSGTDAFEQYF. As DNA, the CDR3 is TGTGCCAGCAGTTACTCGGGGACAGACGCCTTCGAGCAGTACTTC. The J gene is TRBJ2-7, the V gene TRBV6-5; 7 nucleotides align to TRBD1. The ends lost 0 bases at V and 6 bases at J; junction bases unmatched: 8. Germline V gene lookup returns CDR1 MNHEY and CDR2 SVGAGI. The CDR3 runs to 15 residues.

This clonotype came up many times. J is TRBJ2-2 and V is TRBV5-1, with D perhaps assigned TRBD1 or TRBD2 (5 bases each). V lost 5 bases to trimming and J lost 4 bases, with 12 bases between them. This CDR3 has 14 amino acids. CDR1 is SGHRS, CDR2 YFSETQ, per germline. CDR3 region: CASSPQGATGELFF. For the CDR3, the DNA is TGCGCCAGCAGTCCCCAGGGAGCCACCGGGGAGCTGTTTTTT. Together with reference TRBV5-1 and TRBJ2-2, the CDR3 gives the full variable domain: KAGVTQTPRYLIKTRGQQVTLSCSPISGHRSVSWYQQTPGQGLQFLFEYFSETQRNKGNFPGRFSGRQFSNSRSEMNVSTLELGDSALYLCASSPQGATGELFFGEGSRLTVL.

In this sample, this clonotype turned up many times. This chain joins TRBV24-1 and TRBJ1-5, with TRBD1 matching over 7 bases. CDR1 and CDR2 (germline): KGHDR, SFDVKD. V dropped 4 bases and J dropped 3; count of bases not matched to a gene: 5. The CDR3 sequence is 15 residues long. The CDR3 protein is CATSDNQGVNQPQHF. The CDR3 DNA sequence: TGTGCCACCAGTGACAATCAGGGGGTCAATCAGCCCCAGCATTTT.

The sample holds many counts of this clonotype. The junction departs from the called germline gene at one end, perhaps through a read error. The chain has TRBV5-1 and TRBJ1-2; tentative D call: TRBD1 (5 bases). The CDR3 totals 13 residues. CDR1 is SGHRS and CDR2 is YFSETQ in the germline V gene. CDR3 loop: CASSLAGNYGYTF. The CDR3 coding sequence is TGTGCCAGCAGCTTAGCAGGGAACTATGGCTACACCTTC. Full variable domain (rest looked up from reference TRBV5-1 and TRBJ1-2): KAGVTQTPRYLIKTRGQQVTLSCSPISGHRSVSWYQQTPGQGLQFLFEYFSETQRNKGNFPGRFSGRQFSNSRSEMNVSTLELGDSALYLCASSLAGNYGYTFGSGTRLTVV.

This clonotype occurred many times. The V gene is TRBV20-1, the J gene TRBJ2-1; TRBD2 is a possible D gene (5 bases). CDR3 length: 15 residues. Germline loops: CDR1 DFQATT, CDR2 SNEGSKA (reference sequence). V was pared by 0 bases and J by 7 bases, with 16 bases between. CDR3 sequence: CSARDSWESKNEQFF. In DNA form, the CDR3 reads TGCAGTGCTAGAGATTCGTGGGAGTCCAAGAATGAGCAGTTCTTC.

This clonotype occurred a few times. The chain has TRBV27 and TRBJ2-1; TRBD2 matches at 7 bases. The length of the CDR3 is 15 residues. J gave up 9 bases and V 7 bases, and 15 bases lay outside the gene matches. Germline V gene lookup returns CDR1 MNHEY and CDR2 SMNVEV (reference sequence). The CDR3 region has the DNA TGTGCCAGCACCCCCAGCGGGGTCTCCAGCGGTGAGCAGTTCTTC. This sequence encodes CASTPSGVSSGEQFF.

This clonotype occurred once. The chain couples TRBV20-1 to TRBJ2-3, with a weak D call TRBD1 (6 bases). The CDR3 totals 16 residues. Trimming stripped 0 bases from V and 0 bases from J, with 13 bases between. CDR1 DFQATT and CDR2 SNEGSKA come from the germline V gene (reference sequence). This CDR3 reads CSARDRDTLSTDTQYF. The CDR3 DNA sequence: TGCAGTGCTAGAGATCGGGACACCCTAAGCACAGATACGCAGTATTTT.

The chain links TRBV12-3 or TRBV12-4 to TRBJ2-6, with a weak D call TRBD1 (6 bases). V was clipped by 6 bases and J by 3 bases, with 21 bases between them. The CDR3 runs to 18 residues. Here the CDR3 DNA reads TGTGCCAGCAGCGAATTACAGGGTTTGGCAAATGGGGCCAACGTCCTGACTTTC. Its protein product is CASSELQGLANGANVLTF.

In DNA form, the CDR3 reads TGTGCCACCGGACTAGCGGGGGGTAACGAGCAGTACTTC. Amino acid sequence: CATGLAGGNEQYF. The gene calls are TRBV27 and TRBJ2-7; 14 bases align to TRBD2. Germline CDR1 reads MNHEY; CDR2 reads SMNVEV (reference sequence). The ends lost 10 bases at V and 5 bases at J; junction bases unmatched: 4. CDR3 length: 13 amino acids.

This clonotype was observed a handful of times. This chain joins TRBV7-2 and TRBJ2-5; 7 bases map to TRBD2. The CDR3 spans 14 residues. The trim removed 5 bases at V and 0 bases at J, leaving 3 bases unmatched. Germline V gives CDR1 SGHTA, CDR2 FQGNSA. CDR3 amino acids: CASSRDYNQETQYF. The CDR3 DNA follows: TGTGCCAGCAGCCGGGACTACAACCAAGAGACCCAGTACTTC.

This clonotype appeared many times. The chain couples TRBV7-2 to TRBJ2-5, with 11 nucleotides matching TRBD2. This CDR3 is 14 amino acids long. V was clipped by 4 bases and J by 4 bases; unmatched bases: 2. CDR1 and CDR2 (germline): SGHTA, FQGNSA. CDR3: CASSSTSGGETQYF. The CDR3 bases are TGTGCCAGCAGCTCTACTAGCGGGGGAGAGACCCAGTACTTC.

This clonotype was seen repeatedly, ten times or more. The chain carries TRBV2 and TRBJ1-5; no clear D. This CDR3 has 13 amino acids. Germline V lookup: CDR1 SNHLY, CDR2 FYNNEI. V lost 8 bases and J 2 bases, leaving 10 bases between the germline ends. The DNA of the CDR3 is TGTGCCAGCGGGCCCGAGGGCAATCAGCCCCAGCATTTT. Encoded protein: CASGPEGNQPQHF. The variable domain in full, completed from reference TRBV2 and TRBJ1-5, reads EPEVTQTPSHQVTQMGQEVILRCVPISNHLYFYWYRQILGQKVEFLVSFYNNEISEKSEIFDDQFSVERPDGSNFTLKIRSTKLEDSAMYFCASGPEGNQPQHFGDGTRLSIL.

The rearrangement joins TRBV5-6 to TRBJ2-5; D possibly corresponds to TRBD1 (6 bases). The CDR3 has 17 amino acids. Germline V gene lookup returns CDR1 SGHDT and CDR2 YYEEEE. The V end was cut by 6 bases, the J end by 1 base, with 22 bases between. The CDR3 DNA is TGTGCCAGCAACGAAAACCCGACAGGCAAGAGCCAAGAGACCCAGTACTTC. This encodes CASNENPTGKSQETQYF.

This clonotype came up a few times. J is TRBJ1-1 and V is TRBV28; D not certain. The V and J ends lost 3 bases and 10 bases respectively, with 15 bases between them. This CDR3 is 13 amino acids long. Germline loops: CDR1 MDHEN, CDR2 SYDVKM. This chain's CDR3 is CASSFEGVIRAFF. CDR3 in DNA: TGTGCCAGCAGTTTTGAGGGAGTTATAAGAGCTTTCTTT. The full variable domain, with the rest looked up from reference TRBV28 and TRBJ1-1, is DVKVTQSSRYLVKRTGEKVFLECVQDMDHENMFWYRQDPGLGLRLIYFSYDVKMKEKGDIPEGYSVSREKKERFSLILESASTNQTSMYLCASSFEGVIRAFFGQGTRLTVV.

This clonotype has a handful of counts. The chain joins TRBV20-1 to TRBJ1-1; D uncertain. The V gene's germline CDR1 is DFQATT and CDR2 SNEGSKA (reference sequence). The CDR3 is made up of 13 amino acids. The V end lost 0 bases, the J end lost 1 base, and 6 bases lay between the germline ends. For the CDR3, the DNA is TGCAGTGCTAGAGATGGCAAGAACACTGAAGCTTTCTTT. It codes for CSARDGKNTEAFF.

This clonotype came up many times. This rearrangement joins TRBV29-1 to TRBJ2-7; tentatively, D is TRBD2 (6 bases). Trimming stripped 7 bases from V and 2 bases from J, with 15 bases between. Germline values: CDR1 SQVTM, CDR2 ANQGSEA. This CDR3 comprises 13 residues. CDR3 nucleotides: TGCAGCGCCGTGGGGCTAGCGCCCTACGAGCAGTACTTC. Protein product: CSAVGLAPYEQYF.

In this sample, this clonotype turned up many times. DNA of the CDR3: TGTGCCTGGAGCGCTTTGAATGGGATTTCAGAAGCTTTCTTT. Translated: CAWSALNGISEAFF. The V gene is TRBV30, the J gene TRBJ1-1; D remains ambiguous. The V end lost 3 bases, the J end lost 8 bases, and 19 bases lay between the germline ends. This CDR3 has 14 residues. Germline CDR1 is GTSNPN and CDR2 is SVGIG (reference sequence). Full variable domain (remainder filled in from reference TRBV30 and TRBJ1-1): SQTIHQWPATLVQPVGSPLSLECTVEGTSNPNLYWYRQAAGRGLQLLFYSVGIGQISSEVPQNLSASRPQDRQFILSSKKLLLSDSGFYLCAWSALNGISEAFFGQGTRLTVV.

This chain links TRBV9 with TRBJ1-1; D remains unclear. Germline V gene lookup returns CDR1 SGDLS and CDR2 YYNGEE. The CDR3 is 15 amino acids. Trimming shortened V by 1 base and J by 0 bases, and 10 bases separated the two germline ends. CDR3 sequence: CASSVSHSLNTEAFF. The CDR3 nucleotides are TGTGCCAGCAGCGTATCACACAGCCTGAACACTGAAGCTTTCTTT.